This TCR beta chain was documented in a study of cytomegalovirus exposure and HLA in healthy donors. Overall study findings and caveats: Earlier analysis yielded a pattern in which most TCR beta V segments were productive about 90% or about 30% of the time. The authors enumerated over 150 TCR beta chains as linked to cytomegalovirus. Later work associated around 18,000 TCR beta sequences with HLA alleles at 0.05 false discovery rate.

The donors, nominally healthy at sampling, likely had unrecorded immune exposures. V was clipped by 0 bases and J by 7 bases, with 11 bases between them. The CDR3 loop spans 13 amino acids. Germline V gene lookup returns CDR1 SGDLS and CDR2 YYNGEE. On this clone itself: Its matching antigen is unknown.

Primers included in the PCR were 60 Vbeta and 13 Jbeta primers. TCRdb keeps only in-frame clones here, not all; method: immunoSEQ multiplex PCR. The sample gives fewer than 250,000 clones, 87% of which show up once; about 1.2% is in the top ten. Sequenced: PBMCs. The rearrangement uses TRBV9 and TRBJ2-7; D gene ambiguous. The receptor was derived from a man aged 25 to 40 in good health and CMV-seronegative. CDR3 nucleotides: TGTGCCAGCAGCGTAGGGTTTTCGAGGGAGCAGTACTTC. Translation gives CASSVGFSREQYF.